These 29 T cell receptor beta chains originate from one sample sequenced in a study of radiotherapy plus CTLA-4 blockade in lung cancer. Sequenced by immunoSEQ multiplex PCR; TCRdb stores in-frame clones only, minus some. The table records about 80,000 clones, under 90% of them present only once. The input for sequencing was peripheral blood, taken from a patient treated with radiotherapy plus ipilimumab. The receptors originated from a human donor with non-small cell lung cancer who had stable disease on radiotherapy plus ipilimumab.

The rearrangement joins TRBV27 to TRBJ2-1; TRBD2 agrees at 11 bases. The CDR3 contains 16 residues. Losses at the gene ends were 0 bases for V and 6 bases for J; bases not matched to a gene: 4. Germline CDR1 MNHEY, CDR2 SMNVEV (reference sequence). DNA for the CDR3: TGTGCCAGCAGTTTATCGAGACTAGCGGGGTTCAATGAGCAGTTCTTC. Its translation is CASSLSRLAGFNEQFF.

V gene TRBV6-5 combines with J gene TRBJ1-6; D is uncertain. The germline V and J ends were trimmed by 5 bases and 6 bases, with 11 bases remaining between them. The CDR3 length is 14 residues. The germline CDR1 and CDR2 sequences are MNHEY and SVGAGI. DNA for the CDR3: TGTGCCAGCAGTGACGCCTCGATTAATTCACCCCTCCACTTT. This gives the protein CASSDASINSPLHF.

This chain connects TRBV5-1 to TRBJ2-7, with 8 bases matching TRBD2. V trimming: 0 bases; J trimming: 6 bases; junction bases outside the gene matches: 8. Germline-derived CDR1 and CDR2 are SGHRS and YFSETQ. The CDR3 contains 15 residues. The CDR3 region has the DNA TGCGCCAGCAGCTTGGCCGGGAGGGGCGCAGCCGAGCAGTACTTC. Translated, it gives CASSLAGRGAAEQYF. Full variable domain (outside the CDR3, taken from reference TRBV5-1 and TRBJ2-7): KAGVTQTPRYLIKTRGQQVTLSCSPISGHRSVSWYQQTPGQGLQFLFEYFSETQRNKGNFPGRFSGRQFSNSRSEMNVSTLELGDSALYLCASSLAGRGAAEQYFGPGTRLTVT.

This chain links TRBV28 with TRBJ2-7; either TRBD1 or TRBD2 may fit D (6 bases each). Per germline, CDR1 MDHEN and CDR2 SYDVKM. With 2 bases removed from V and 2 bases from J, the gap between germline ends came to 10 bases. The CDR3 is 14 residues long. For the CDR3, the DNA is TGTGCCAGCAGTTTAGGGAGGACAGCCTACGAGCAGTACTTC. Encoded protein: CASSLGRTAYEQYF.

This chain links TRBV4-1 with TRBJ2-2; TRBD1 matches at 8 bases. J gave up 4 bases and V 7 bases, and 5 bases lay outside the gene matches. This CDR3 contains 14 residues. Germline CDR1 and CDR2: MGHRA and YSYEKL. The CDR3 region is CASNRGWFTGELFF. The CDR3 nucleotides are TGCGCCAGCAACAGGGGGTGGTTCACCGGGGAGCTGTTTTTT.

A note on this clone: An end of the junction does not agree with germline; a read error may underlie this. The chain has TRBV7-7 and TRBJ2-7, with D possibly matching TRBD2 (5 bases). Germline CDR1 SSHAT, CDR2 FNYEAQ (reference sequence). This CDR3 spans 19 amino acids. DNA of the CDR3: TGTGCTAGCAGCTTAGCGCCCCCTAGAGGCAGTGCTGGGCCCTACGAGCAGTACTTC. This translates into CASSLAPPRGSAGPYEQYF.

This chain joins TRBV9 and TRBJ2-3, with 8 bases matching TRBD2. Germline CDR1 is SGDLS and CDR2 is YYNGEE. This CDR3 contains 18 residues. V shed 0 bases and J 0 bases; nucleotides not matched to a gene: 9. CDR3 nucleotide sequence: TGTGCCAGCAGCGTAGAAGTAAGCGGGGGCCTTAGCACAGATACGCAGTATTTT. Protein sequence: CASSVEVSGGLSTDTQYF.

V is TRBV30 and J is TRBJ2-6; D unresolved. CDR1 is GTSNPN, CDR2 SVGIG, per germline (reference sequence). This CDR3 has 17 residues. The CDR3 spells CARDTGRSRSGANVLTF. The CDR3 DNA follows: TGTGCTCGCGACACGGGCAGGAGCCGCTCTGGGGCCAACGTCCTGACTTTC.

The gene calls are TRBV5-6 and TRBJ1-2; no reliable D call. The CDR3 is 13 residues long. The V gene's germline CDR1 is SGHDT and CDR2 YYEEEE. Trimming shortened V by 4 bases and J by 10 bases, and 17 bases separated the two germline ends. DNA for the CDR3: TGTGCCAGCAGCCCAAATGAGGGTCGCCTCTACACCTTC. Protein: CASSPNEGRLYTF.

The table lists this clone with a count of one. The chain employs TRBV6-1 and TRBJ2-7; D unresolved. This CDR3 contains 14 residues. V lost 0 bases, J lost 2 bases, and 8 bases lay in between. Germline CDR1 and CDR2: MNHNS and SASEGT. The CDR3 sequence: CASSEADRAYEQYF. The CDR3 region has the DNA TGTGCCAGCAGTGAAGCCGACCGAGCCTACGAGCAGTACTTC.

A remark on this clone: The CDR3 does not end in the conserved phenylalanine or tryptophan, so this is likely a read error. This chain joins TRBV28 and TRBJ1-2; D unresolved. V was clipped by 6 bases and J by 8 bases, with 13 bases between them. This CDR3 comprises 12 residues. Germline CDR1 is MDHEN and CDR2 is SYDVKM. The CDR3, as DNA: TGTGCCAGCAGCACGGGTGTACGGGGCTACACCCTC. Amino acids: CASSTGVRGYTL.

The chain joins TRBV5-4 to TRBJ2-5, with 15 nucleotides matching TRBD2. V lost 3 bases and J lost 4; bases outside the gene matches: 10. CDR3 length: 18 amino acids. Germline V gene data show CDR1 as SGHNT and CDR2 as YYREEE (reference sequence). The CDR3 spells CASSSQGRGLAGGETQYF. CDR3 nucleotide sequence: TGTGCCAGCAGCTCCCAAGGACGGGGACTAGCGGGGGGAGAGACCCAGTACTTC.

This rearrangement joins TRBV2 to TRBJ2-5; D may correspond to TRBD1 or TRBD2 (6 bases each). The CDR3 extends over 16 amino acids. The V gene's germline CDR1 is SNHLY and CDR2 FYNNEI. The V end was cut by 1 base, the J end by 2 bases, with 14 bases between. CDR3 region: CASSEEGGGGQETQYF. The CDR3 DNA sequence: TGTGCCAGCAGTGAAGAGGGGGGAGGAGGACAAGAGACCCAGTACTTC.

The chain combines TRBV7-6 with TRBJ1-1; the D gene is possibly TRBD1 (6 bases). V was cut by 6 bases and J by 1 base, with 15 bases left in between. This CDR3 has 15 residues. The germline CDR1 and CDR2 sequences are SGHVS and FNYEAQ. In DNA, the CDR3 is TGTGCCAGCAGAAGGTCGGGACACCAGAACACTGAAGCTTTCTTT. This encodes CASRRSGHQNTEAFF. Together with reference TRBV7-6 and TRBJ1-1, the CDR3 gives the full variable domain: GAGVSQSPRYKVTKRGQDVALRCDPISGHVSLYWYRQALGQGPEFLTYFNYEAQQDKSGLPNDRFSAERPEGSISTLTIQRTEQRDSAMYRCASRRSGHQNTEAFFGQGTRLTVV.

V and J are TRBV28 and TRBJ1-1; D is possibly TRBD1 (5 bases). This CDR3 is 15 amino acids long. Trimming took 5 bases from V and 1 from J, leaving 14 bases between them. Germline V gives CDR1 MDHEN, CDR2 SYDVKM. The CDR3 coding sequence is TGTGCCAGCAGTGGGCGAGGACATCAGAACACTGAAGCTTTCTTT. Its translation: CASSGRGHQNTEAFF.

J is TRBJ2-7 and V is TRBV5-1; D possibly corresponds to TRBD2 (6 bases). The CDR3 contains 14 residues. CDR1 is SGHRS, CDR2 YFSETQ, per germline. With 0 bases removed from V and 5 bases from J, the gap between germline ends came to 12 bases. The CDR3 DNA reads TGCGCCAGCAGCTTGGCCGGGAGAGGTGACGAGCAGTACTTC. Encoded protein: CASSLAGRGDEQYF.

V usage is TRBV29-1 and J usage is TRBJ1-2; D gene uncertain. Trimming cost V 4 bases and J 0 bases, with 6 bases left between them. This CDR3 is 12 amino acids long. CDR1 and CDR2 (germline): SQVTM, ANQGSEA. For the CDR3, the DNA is TGCAGCGTTGGGGAGCCTAACTATGGCTACACCTTC. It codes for CSVGEPNYGYTF.

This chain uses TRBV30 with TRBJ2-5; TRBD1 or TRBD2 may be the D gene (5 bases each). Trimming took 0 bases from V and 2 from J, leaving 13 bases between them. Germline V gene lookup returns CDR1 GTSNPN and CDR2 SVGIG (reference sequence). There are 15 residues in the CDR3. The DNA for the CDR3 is TGTGCCTGGAGTGTATCAGGGACGGCTCAAGAGACCCAGTACTTC. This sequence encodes CAWSVSGTAQETQYF.

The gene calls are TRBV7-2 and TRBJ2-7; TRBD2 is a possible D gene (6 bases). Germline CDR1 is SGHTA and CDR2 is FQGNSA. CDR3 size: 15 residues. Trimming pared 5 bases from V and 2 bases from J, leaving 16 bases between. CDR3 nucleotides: TGTGCCAGCAGCCCCCTGACTAGTTCCACCTACGAGCAGTACTTC. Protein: CASSPLTSSTYEQYF.

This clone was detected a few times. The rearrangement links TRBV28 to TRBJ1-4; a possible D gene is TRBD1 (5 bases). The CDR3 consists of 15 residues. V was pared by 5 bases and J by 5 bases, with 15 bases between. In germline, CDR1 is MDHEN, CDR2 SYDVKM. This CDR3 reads CASSNTGRMNEKLFF. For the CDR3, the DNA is TGTGCCAGCAGTAACACGGGACGGATGAATGAAAAACTGTTTTTT. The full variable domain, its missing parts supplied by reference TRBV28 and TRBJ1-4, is DVKVTQSSRYLVKRTGEKVFLECVQDMDHENMFWYRQDPGLGLRLIYFSYDVKMKEKGDIPEGYSVSREKKERFSLILESASTNQTSMYLCASSNTGRMNEKLFFGSGTQLSVL.

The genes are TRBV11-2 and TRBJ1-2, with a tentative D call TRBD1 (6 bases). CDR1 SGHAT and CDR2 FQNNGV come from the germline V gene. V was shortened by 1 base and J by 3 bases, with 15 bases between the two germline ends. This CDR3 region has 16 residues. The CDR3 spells CASSLGVRGLDYGYTF. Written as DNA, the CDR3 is TGTGCCAGCAGCTTAGGGGTCAGGGGATTAGACTATGGCTACACCTTC. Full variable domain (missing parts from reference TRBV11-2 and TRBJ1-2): EAGVAQSPRYKIIEKRQSVAFWCNPISGHATLYWYQQILGQGPKLLIQFQNNGVVDDSQLPKDRFSAERLKGVDSTLKIQPAKLEDSAVYLCASSLGVRGLDYGYTFGSGTRLTVV.

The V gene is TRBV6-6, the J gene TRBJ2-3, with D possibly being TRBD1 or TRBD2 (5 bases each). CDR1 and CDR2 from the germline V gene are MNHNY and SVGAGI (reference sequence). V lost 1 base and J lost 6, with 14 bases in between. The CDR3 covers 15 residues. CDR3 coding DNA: TGTGCCAGCAGTTACTGGGACGCCCGACGGGATACGCAGTATTTT. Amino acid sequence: CASSYWDARRDTQYF.

The CDR3 here is CASSTAGQQPQHF. CDR3 DNA sequence: TGTGCCAGTAGTACGGCAGGGCAGCAGCCCCAGCATTTT. V usage is TRBV19 and J usage is TRBJ1-5; tentative D call: TRBD1 (5 bases). Trimming left V 4 bases short and J 7 bases short, with 11 bases between. This CDR3 region has 13 residues. Germline CDR1 is LNHDA and CDR2 is SQIVND (reference sequence).

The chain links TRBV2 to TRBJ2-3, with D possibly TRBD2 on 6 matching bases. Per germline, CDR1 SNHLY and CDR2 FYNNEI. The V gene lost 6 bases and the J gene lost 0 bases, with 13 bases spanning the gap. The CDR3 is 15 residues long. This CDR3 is CASRTGLFSTDTQYF. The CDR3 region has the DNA TGTGCCAGCAGGACGGGACTTTTCAGCACAGATACGCAGTATTTT.

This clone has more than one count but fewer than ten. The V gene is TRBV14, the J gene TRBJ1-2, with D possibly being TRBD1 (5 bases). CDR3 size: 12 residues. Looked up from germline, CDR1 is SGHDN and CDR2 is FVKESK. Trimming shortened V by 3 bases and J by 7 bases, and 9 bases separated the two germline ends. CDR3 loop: CASSQGLGGYTF. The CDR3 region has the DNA TGTGCCAGCAGCCAGGGGCTTGGTGGCTACACCTTC.

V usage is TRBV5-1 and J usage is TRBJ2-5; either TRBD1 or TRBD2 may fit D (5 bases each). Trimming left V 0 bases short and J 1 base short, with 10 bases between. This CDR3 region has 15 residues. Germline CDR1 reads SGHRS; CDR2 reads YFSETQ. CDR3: CASSLAQGRQETQYF. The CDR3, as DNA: TGCGCCAGCAGCTTGGCCCAGGGACGCCAAGAGACCCAGTACTTC.

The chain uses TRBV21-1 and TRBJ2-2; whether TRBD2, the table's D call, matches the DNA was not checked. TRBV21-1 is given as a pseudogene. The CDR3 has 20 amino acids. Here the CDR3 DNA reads TGTGCCAGCCCCCAAAAGGAGTTTAGCGGGGCCGTTTCGAACACCGGGGAGCTGTTTTTT. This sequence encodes CASPQKEFSGAVSNTGELFF.

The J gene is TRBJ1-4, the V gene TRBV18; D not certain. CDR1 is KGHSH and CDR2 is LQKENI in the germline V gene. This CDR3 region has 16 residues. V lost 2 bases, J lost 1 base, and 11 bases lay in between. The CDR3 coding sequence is TGTGCCAGCTCACCAAGGGAAGTGGGAACTAATGAAAAACTGTTTTTT. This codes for CASSPREVGTNEKLFF.

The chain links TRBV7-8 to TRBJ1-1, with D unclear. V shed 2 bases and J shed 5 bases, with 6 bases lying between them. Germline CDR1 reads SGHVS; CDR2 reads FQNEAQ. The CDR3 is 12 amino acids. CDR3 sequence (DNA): TGTGCCAGCAGCTTATTTGGAACTGAAGCTTTCTTT. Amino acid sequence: CASSLFGTEAFF.